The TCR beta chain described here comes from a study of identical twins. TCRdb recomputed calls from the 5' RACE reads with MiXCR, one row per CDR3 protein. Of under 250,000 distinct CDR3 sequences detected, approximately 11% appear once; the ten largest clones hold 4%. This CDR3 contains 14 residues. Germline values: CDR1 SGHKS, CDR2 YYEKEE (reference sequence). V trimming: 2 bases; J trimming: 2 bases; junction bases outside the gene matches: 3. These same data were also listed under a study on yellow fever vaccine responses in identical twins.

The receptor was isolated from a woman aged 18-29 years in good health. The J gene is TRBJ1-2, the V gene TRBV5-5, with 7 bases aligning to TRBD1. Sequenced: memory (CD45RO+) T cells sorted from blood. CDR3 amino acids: CASSLTGANYGYTF. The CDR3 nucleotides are TGTGCCAGCAGCTTAACAGGGGCAAACTATGGCTACACCTTC.